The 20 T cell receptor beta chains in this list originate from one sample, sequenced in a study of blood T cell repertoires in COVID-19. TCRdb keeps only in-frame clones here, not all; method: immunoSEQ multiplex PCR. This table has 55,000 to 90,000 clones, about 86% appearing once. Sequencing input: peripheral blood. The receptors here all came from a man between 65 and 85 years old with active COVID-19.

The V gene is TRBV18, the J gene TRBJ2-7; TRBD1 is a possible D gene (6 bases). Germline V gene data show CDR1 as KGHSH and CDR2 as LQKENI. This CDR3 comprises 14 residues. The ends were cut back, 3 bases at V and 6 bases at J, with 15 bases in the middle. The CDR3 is CASSPKQQGTEQYF. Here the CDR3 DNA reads TGTGCCAGCTCACCGAAACAACAGGGAACCGAGCAGTACTTC.

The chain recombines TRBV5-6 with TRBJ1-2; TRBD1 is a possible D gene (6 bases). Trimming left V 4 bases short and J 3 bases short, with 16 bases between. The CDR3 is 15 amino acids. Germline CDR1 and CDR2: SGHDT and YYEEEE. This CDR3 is CASSPQGPLDYGYTF. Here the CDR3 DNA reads TGTGCCAGCAGCCCACAGGGACCGCTAGACTATGGCTACACCTTC.

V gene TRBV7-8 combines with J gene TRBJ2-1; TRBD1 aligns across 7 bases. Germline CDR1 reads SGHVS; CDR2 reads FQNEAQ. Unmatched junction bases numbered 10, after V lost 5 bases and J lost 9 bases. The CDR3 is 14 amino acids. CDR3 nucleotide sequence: TGTGCCAGCAGCCCCCAGGGGGTTGCGAGTGAGCAGTTCTTC. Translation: CASSPQGVASEQFF.

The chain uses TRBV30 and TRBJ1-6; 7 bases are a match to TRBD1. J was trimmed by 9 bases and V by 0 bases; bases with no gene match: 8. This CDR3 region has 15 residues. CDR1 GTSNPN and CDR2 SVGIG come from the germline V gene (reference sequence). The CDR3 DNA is TGTGCCTGGAGTGTTACAGGGGTTTGGGGTTCACCCCTCCACTTT. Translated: CAWSVTGVWGSPLHF.

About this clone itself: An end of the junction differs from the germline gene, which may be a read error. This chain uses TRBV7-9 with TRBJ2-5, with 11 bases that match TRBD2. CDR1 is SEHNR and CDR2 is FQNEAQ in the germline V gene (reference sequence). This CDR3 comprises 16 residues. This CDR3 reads CASSISGTSGREPQYF. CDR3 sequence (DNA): TGTGCCAGCAGCATATCCGGGACTAGCGGAAGAGAGCCCCAGTACTTC.

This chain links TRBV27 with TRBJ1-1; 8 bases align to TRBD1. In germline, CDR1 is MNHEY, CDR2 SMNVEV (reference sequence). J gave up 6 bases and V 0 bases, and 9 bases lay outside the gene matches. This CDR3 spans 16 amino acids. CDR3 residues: CASSLSRGRGPAEAFF. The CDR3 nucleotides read TGTGCCAGCAGTTTATCGAGGGGCAGGGGGCCCGCTGAAGCTTTCTTT.

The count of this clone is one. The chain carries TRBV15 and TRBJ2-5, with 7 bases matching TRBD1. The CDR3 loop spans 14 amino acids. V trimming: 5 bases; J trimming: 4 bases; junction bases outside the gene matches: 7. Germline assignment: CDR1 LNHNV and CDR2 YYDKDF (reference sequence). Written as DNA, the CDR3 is TGTGCCACCAGCCCAAGGGGACAGACAGAGACCCAGTACTTC. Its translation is CATSPRGQTETQYF.

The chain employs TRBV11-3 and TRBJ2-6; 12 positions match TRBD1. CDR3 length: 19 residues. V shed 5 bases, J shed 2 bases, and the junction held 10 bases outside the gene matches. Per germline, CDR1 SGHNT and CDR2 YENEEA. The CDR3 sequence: CASSPLTGTGGAGANVLTF. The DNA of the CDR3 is TGTGCCAGCAGCCCATTAACCGGGACAGGGGGCGCTGGGGCCAACGTCCTGACTTTC.

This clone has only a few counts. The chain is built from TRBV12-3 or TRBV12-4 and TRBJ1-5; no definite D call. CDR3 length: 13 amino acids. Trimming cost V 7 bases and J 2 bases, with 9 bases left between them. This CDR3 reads CASTPGGNQPQHF. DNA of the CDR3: TGTGCCAGCACTCCAGGCGGCAATCAGCCCCAGCATTTT.

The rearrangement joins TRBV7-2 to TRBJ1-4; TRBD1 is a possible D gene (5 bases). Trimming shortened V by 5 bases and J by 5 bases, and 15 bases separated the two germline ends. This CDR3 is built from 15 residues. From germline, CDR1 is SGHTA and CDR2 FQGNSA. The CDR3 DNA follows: TGTGCCAGCAGCCCTGGGGGGGGACCCAATGAAAAACTGTTTTTT. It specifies CASSPGGGPNEKLFF.

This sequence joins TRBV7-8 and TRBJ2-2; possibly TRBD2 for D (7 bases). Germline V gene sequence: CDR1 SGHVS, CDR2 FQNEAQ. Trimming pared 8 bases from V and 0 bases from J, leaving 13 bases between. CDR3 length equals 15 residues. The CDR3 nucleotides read TGTGCCAGCCCATGGGGGGGCGCGAACACCGGGGAGCTGTTTTTT. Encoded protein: CASPWGGANTGELFF.

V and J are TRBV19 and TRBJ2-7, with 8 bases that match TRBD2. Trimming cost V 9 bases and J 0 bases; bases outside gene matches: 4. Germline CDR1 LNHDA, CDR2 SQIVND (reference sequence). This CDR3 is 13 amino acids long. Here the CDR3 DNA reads TGTGCCAGCGGGAGGGGTTACTCCTACGAGCAGTACTTC. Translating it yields CASGRGYSYEQYF.

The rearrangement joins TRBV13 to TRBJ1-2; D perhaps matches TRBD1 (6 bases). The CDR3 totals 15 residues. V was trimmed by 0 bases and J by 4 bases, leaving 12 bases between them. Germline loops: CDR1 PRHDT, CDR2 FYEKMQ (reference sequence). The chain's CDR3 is CASSLGAGGSYGYTF. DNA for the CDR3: TGTGCCAGCAGCTTAGGGGCGGGGGGCAGCTATGGCTACACCTTC. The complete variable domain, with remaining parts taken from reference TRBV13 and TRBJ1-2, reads AAGVIQSPRHLIKEKRETATLKCYPIPRHDTVYWYQQGPGQDPQFLISFYEKMQSDKGSIPDRFSAQQFSDYHSELNMSSLELGDSALYFCASSLGAGGSYGYTFGSGTRLTVV.

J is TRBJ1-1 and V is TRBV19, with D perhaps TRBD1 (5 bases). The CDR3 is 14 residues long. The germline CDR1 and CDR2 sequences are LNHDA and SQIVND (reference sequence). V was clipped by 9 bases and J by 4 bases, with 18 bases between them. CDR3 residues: CASRRGGTATEAFF. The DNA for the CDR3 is TGTGCCAGCCGGCGGGGGGGGACGGCCACTGAAGCTTTCTTT. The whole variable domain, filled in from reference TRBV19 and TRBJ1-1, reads DGGITQSPKYLFRKEGQNVTLSCEQNLNHDAMYWYRQDPGQGLRLIYYSQIVNDFQKGDIAEGYSVSREKKESFPLTVTSAQKNPTAFYLCASRRGGTATEAFFGQGTRLTVV.

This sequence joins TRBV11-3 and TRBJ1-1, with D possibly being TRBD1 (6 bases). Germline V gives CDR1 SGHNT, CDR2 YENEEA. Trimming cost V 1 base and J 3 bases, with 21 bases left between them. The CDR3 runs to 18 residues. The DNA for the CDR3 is TGTGCCAGCAGCTTAGTTGGGTCGTGGGGGGGCTCGGACACTGAAGCTTTCTTT. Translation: CASSLVGSWGGSDTEAFF.

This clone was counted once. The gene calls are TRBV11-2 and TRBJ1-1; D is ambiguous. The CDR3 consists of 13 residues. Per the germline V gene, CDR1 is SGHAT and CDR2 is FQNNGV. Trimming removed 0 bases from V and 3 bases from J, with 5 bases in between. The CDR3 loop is CASSLERDTEAFF. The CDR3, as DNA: TGTGCCAGCAGCTTAGAGCGCGACACTGAAGCTTTCTTT. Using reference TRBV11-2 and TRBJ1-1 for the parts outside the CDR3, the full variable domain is EAGVAQSPRYKIIEKRQSVAFWCNPISGHATLYWYQQILGQGPKLLIQFQNNGVVDDSQLPKDRFSAERLKGVDSTLKIQPAKLEDSAVYLCASSLERDTEAFFGQGTRLTVV.

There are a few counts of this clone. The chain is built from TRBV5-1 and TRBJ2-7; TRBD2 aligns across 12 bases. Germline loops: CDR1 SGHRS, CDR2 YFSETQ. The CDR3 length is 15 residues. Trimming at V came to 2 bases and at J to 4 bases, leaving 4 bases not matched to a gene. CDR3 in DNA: TGCGCCAGCAGCTTAACTAGCGGGAGGAGGTACGAGCAGTACTTC. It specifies CASSLTSGRRYEQYF.

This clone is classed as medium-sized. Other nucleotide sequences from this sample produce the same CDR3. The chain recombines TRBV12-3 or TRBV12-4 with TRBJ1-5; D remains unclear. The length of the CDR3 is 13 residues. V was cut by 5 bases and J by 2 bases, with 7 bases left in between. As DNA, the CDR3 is TGTGCCAGCAGTCCCGGGGGCAATCAGCCCCAGCATTTT. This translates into CASSPGGNQPQHF.

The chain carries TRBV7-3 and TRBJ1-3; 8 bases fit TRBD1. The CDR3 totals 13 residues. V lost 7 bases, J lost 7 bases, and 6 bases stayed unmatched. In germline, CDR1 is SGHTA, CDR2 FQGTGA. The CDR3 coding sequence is TGTGCCAGCAACAGGGGGGAGCTCAACACCATATATTTT. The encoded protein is CASNRGELNTIYF.

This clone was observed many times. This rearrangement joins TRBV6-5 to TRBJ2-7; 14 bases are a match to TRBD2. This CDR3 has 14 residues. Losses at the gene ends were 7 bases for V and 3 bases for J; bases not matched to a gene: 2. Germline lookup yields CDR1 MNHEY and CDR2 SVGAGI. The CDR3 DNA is TGTGCCAGCATCGGACTAGCGGGAGGCTACGAGCAGTACTTC. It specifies CASIGLAGGYEQYF.